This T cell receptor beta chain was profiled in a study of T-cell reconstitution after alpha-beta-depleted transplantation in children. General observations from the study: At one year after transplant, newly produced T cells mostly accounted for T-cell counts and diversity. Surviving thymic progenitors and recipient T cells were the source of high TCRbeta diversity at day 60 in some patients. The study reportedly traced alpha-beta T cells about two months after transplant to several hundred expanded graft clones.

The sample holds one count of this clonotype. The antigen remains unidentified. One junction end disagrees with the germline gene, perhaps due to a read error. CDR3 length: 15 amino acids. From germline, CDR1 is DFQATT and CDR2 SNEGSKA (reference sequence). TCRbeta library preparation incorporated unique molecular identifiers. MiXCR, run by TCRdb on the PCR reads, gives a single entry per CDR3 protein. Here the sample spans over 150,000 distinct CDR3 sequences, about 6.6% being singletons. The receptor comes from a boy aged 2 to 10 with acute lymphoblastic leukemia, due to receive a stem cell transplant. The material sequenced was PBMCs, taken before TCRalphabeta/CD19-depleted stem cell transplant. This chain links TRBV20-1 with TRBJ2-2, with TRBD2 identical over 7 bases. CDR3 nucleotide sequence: TGCTGTGCCCCCTGGGGGGGAGGCGGCACCGGGGAGCTGTTTTTT. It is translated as CCAPWGGGGTGELFF.